This entry concerns a single T cell receptor beta chain. The antigen remains undetermined. Germline CDR1 reads SGDLS; CDR2 reads YYNGEE. The CDR3 sequence is 14 residues long. With 3 bases removed from V and 0 bases from J, the gap between germline ends came to 8 bases. These data come from a study of radiation and T cells in renal cell carcinoma. Overall study results and limits: In blood, top tumor clones expanded by 2 weeks, shrinking by 4.

Profiled with immunoSEQ multiplex PCR; TCRdb holds only in-frame clones, not every one. Among roughly 150,000 clones listed, approximately 90% were seen once. Time point given: blood 2 weeks post-SBRT. Treatment given: 15 Gy SBRT to primary tumor, nephrectomy 4 weeks later. The patient's renal cell carcinoma had clear cell pathology. This sequence joins TRBV9 and TRBJ2-3; D gene ambiguous. This TCR was recovered from a woman between 50 and 59 years old with renal cell carcinoma. Source: blood, taken from a patient whose treatment included radiotherapy and nephrectomy. The CDR3 region has the DNA TGTGCCAGCAGCGGACAAGCTAGCACAGATACGCAGTATTTT. This encodes CASSGQASTDTQYF. Full variable domain (outside the CDR3, taken from reference TRBV9 and TRBJ2-3): DSGVTQTPKHLITATGQRVTLRCSPRSGDLSVYWYQQSLDQGLQFLIQYYNGEERAKGNILERFSAQQFPDLHSELNLSSLELGDSALYFCASSGQASTDTQYFGPGTRLTVL.